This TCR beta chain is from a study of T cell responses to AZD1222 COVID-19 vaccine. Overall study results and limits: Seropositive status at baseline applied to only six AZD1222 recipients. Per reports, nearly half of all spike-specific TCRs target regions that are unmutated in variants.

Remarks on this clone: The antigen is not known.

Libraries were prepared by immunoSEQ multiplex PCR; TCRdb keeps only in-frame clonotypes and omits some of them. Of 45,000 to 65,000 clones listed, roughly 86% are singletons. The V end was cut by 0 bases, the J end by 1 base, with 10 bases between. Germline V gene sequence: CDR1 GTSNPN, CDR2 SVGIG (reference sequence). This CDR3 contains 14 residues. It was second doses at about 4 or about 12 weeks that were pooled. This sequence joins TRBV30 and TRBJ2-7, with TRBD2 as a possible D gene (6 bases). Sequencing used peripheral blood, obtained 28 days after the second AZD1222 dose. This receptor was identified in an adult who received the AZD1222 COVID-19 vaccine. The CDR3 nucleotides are TGTGCCTGGAGTGTGGCAGGGAGGTCCTACGAGCAGTACTTC. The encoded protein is CAWSVAGRSYEQYF.